These T cell receptor beta chains were read from a single sample in a study of tumor and adjacent non-tumor tissue in lung cancer. Using its own MiXCR run on the multiplex PCR reads, TCRdb lists one record per CDR3 protein. The sample has 90,000 to 110,000 distinct CDR3 sequences; about 61% are singletons. The specimen was distant non-tumor lung tissue. The receptors were sampled from a man aged 55 to 70 with non-small cell lung cancer. Both conserved end residues are part of each CDR3. D genes are given only for firm matches. For some rows the clone size is stated as once, few or many, or as a class when expanded; others skip it.

- TRBJ2-1 - TRBV11-2 CACSLSGSSYNEQFF TGTGCCTGCAGCTTATCTGGGAGTTCTTACAATGAGCAGTTCTTC
- TRBJ1-2 - TRBV30 CVWSVRGDRNYGYIF TGTGTCTGGAGTGTACGAGGGGACCGGAACTATGGCTACATCTTC
- TRBJ2-3 - TRBV4-3 CASSLDARGNTQYF TGCGCCAGCAGCCTGGACGCCCGTGGAAATACGCAGTATTTT
TRBD2 TRBJ2-2 - TRBV29-1 CSVERYGTSGIGGWELFF TGCAGCGTTGAAAGGTATGGGACTAGCGGGATCGGAGGCTGGGAGCTGTTTTTT
- TRBJ2-3 many TRBV6-1 CASSEDVHPDTQYF TGTGCCAGCAGTGAAGATGTCCACCCAGATACGCAGTATTTT
TRBD1 TRBJ1-1 - TRBV5-1 CASRRGTGIQMNTEAFF TGCGCCAGCAGAAGAGGGACAGGGATACAAATGAACACTGAAGCTTTCTTT
- TRBJ2-3 - TRBV20-1 CSIGEADTQYF TGCAGTATTGGAGAAGCAGATACGCAGTATTTT
- TRBJ1-3 - TRBV7-9 CVSSLVTSGNTIYF TGTGTCAGCAGCTTAGTCACCTCTGGAAACACCATATATTTT
- TRBJ2-1 once TRBV6-2/TRBV6-3 CVSSYQEGVYNEQFF TGTGTCAGCAGTTATCAGGAGGGAGTCTACAATGAGCAGTTCTTC
- TRBJ2-5 many TRBV4-3 CASSQDKGVGETQYF TGCGCCAGCAGCCAAGATAAGGGAGTCGGAGAGACCCAGTACTTC
TRBD1 TRBJ1-6 many TRBV6-5 CASSRDRGGSPLHF TGTGCCAGCAGTCGGGACAGGGGAGGTTCACCCCTCCACTTT
TRBD1 TRBJ2-1 - TRBV24-1 CATSDSPDRVRRNELFF TGTGCCACCAGTGATTCCCCCGACAGGGTAAGGAGAAATGAGCTGTTCTTC
- TRBJ2-7 - TRBV29-1 CSVEDYRYGQYF TGCAGCGTTGAAGACTATCGCTACGGGCAATACTTC
- TRBJ2-7 few TRBV4-1 CACSQVGQRYEQYF TGTGCCTGCAGCCAAGTCGGCCAGCGCTACGAGCAGTACTTC
- TRBJ2-2 - TRBV6-2/TRBV6-3 CASRQGGETNIGEMFF TGTGCCAGCAGACAAGGGGGAGAGACCAACATCGGGGAGATGTTTTTT
- TRBJ1-6 - TRBV6-5 CASSCSAREYSPLHF TGTGCCAGCAGTTGCTCGGCAAGGGAATATTCACCCCTCCACTTT